These 25 T cell receptor beta chains share one sample of origin, sequenced in a study of blood T cell repertoires in COVID-19. The repertoire was sequenced with immunoSEQ multiplex PCR; TCRdb's copy has only in-frame clones and lacks some. The sample contains roughly 160,000 clones, roughly 80% of which appear only once. Sequenced input: peripheral blood. The receptors here all came from a woman older than 75 with COVID-19, enrolled during active disease.

In this sample, this clone turned up a few times. The chain recombines TRBV6-1 with TRBJ1-5, with TRBD1 matching over 7 bases. Germline V CDR1 and CDR2: MNHNS, SASEGT. V was pared by 4 bases and J by 0 bases, with 6 bases of the junction left unmatched. The CDR3 totals 16 residues. The CDR3 spells CASSGPGQISNQPQHF. For the CDR3, the DNA is TGTGCCAGCAGTGGCCCGGGACAGATTAGCAATCAGCCCCAGCATTTT.

This chain uses TRBV5-4 with TRBJ2-2; 9 bases map to TRBD1. This CDR3 region has 16 residues. Trimming at V came to 3 bases and at J to 6 bases, leaving 9 bases not matched to a gene. Per germline, CDR1 SGHNT and CDR2 YYREEE (reference sequence). Here the CDR3 reads CASSSAGQGVSGELFF. The CDR3 DNA is TGTGCCAGCAGCTCGGCGGGACAGGGTGTTTCCGGGGAGCTGTTTTTT. The complete variable domain, with remaining parts taken from reference TRBV5-4 and TRBJ2-2, reads ETGVTQSPTHLIKTRGQQVTLRCSSQSGHNTVSWYQQALGQGPQFIFQYYREEENGRGNFPPRFSGLQFPNYSSELNVNALELDDSALYLCASSSAGQGVSGELFFGEGSRLTVL.

The chain recombines TRBV19 with TRBJ1-6; 8 positions match TRBD1. The CDR3 runs 16 residues. Germline V gene sequence: CDR1 LNHDA, CDR2 SQIVND (reference sequence). J was trimmed by 7 bases and V by 3 bases; bases with no gene match: 8. The CDR3 region is CASSIEHGQGNSPLHF. The CDR3 coding sequence is TGTGCCAGTAGTATCGAGCACGGACAGGGAAATTCACCCCTCCACTTT.

DNA for the CDR3: TGTGCCAGCAGTTTGCGAGCCTGGAACACTGAAGCTTTCTTT. Amino acid sequence: CASSLRAWNTEAFF. The rearrangement uses TRBV27 and TRBJ1-1, with D unresolved. CDR1 is MNHEY, CDR2 SMNVEV, per germline (reference sequence). The V and J ends lost 3 bases and 1 base respectively, with 9 bases between them. The CDR3 has 14 residues.

The rearrangement uses TRBV5-4 and TRBJ2-7; a weak D match, TRBD2 (6 bases). Germline V gene data show CDR1 as SGHNT and CDR2 as YYREEE (reference sequence). The CDR3 length is 15 residues. Trimming removed 7 bases at V and 4 bases at J, with 21 bases between. Here the CDR3 reads CASGGGPGLQYEQYF. The CDR3 DNA is TGTGCCAGCGGAGGAGGTCCGGGACTCCAATACGAGCAGTACTTC.

This chain uses TRBV24-1 with TRBJ1-1; tentative D call: TRBD1 (5 bases). Germline CDR1 reads KGHDR; CDR2 reads SFDVKD. This CDR3 is 13 amino acids long. Trimming removed 5 bases from V and 1 base from J, with 7 bases in between. For the CDR3, the DNA is TGTGCCACCAGTGGACAGCCGAACACTGAAGCTTTCTTT. It is translated as CATSGQPNTEAFF.

The chain joins TRBV2 to TRBJ1-5; maybe TRBD1 (5 bases). Germline values: CDR1 SNHLY, CDR2 FYNNEI. The V end lost 5 bases, the J end lost 3 bases, and 11 bases lay between the germline ends. This CDR3 has 14 amino acids. CDR3 loop: CASSQQAINQPQHF. The CDR3 coding sequence is TGTGCCAGCAGTCAACAGGCGATCAATCAGCCCCAGCATTTT.

This chain links TRBV10-3 with TRBJ2-1, with D possibly TRBD2 on 6 matching bases. This CDR3 is 14 amino acids long. Trimming left V 11 bases short and J 5 bases short, with 19 bases between. Germline lookup yields CDR1 ENHRY and CDR2 SYGVKD. Here the CDR3 DNA reads TGTGCCTCCACCCGCGGGGAGATGGACAATGAGCAGTTCTTC. Its protein product is CASTRGEMDNEQFF.

CDR3 sequence reads: CSVASGAGGNEQFF. CDR3 nucleotide sequence: TGCAGCGTTGCTAGCGGGGCGGGAGGCAATGAGCAGTTCTTC. The V call is TRBV29-1, the J call TRBJ2-1; 9 positions match TRBD2. Germline V gene lookup returns CDR1 SQVTM and CDR2 ANQGSEA. With 4 bases clipped from V and 6 bases from J, the junction kept 7 bases outside the gene matches. This CDR3 is built from 14 residues.

The J gene is TRBJ1-1, the V gene TRBV19, with 7 bases matching TRBD1. V trimming: 5 bases; J trimming: 3 bases; junction bases outside the gene matches: 3. The CDR3 extends over 13 amino acids. CDR1 and CDR2 (germline): LNHDA, SQIVND (reference sequence). This CDR3 is CASSVDRDTEAFF. The CDR3 DNA reads as TGTGCCAGTAGTGTCGACAGGGACACTGAAGCTTTCTTT.

The chain is built from TRBV6-5 and TRBJ2-7, with 7 bases that match TRBD2. V was pared by 8 bases and J by 0 bases, with 7 bases of the junction left unmatched. Germline V gives CDR1 MNHEY, CDR2 SVGAGI. CDR3 length: 14 residues. The CDR3 region is CASLRDYSSYEQYF. For the CDR3, the DNA is TGTGCCAGCCTCCGGGACTACAGCTCCTACGAGCAGTACTTC.

The chain carries TRBV10-3 and TRBJ1-2; D unresolved. Germline V CDR1 and CDR2: ENHRY, SYGVKD. V was cut by 0 bases and J by 8 bases, with 10 bases left in between. The CDR3 spans 13 residues. The CDR3, as DNA: TGTGCCATCAGTGAGTCTTCAGGTGGGGGCTACACCTTC. Translation gives CAISESSGGGYTF.

This sequence joins TRBV5-4 and TRBJ2-2; D possibly corresponds to TRBD1 (6 bases). The germline V gene has CDR1 SGHNT and CDR2 YYREEE (reference sequence). V was clipped by 1 base and J by 7 bases, with 8 bases between them. CDR3 size: 13 residues. This chain's CDR3 is CASSLSGVGELFF. The CDR3 DNA reads TGTGCCAGCAGCTTGTCAGGGGTCGGGGAGCTGTTTTTT.

The V gene is TRBV4-2, the J gene TRBJ1-5; D may be TRBD1 (5 bases). This CDR3 comprises 14 residues. Germline V gene data show CDR1 as LGHNA and CDR2 as YNFKEQ. Trimming cost V 3 bases and J 4 bases, with 10 bases left between them. This CDR3 is CASSQGQTNQPQHF. CDR3 sequence (DNA): TGTGCCAGCAGCCAGGGGCAGACGAATCAGCCCCAGCATTTT.

Here the CDR3 DNA reads TGTGCCAGCAGCTTAGGCCAAGTGGCACAAGAGACCCAGTACTTC. Its translation is CASSLGQVAQETQYF. V usage is TRBV13 and J usage is TRBJ2-5; D is uncertain. Germline V gives CDR1 PRHDT, CDR2 FYEKMQ (reference sequence). The CDR3 loop spans 15 amino acids. V lost 0 bases to trimming and J lost 2 bases, with 10 bases between them.

The chain is built from TRBV6-5 and TRBJ2-7, with a weak D call TRBD1 (5 bases). CDR1 MNHEY and CDR2 SVGAGI come from the germline V gene. Trimming took off 5 bases at V and 6 bases at J, with 14 bases between the two ends. This CDR3 contains 13 residues. CDR3 in amino acids: CASSQRQPSEQYF. CDR3 nucleotides: TGTGCCAGCAGTCAAAGACAGCCCTCCGAGCAGTACTTC.

The chain uses TRBV11-1 and TRBJ2-5; TRBD1 is a possible D gene (6 bases). The length of the CDR3 is 15 residues. The germline V and J ends were trimmed by 6 bases and 1 base, with 15 bases remaining between them. In germline, CDR1 is SGHAT, CDR2 FQDESV (reference sequence). Written as DNA, the CDR3 is TGTGCCAGCAGGACAGGCAACGGCCCCCAAGAGACCCAGTACTTC. As protein: CASRTGNGPQETQYF. The full variable domain, completed using reference TRBV11-1 and TRBJ2-5, is EAEVAQSPRYKITEKSQAVAFWCDPISGHATLYWYRQILGQGPELLVQFQDESVVDDSQLPKDRFSAERLKGVDSTLKIQPAELGDSAMYLCASRTGNGPQETQYFGPGTRLLVL.

This sequence joins TRBV2 and TRBJ1-2; 7 bases line up with TRBD1. From germline, CDR1 is SNHLY and CDR2 FYNNEI. The ends lost 6 bases at V and 7 bases at J; junction bases unmatched: 14. The CDR3 loop spans 15 amino acids. The CDR3 nucleotides read TGTGCCAGCAGCCGACCGGGACAGCGTTCTGTTGGCTACACCTTC. Protein: CASSRPGQRSVGYTF.

This clone appeared a single time. The V gene is TRBV5-1, the J gene TRBJ1-1; D gene ambiguous. Germline lookup yields CDR1 SGHRS and CDR2 YFSETQ. The CDR3 loop spans 16 amino acids. The V and J ends lost 1 base and 4 bases respectively, with 17 bases between them. CDR3 bases: TGCGCCAGCAGCTTGCTTTTCTCGGGAGCGGGCACTGAAGCTTTCTTT. This sequence encodes CASSLLFSGAGTEAFF.

The rearrangement uses TRBV5-4 and TRBJ2-1, with no clear D. This CDR3 comprises 16 residues. Germline values: CDR1 SGHNT, CDR2 YYREEE (reference sequence). Trimming stripped 0 bases from V and 2 bases from J, with 12 bases between. The CDR3 protein is CASSLASAAAYNEQFF. CDR3 DNA sequence: TGTGCCAGCAGCTTGGCCAGTGCGGCGGCCTACAATGAGCAGTTCTTC.

The chain carries TRBV7-2 and TRBJ1-1; D gene uncertain. The ends were cut back, 8 bases at V and 14 bases at J, with 24 bases in the middle. The germline CDR1 and CDR2 sequences are SGHTA and FQGNSA. The CDR3 is 13 residues long. The CDR3 loop is CASGLSASVPLFF. The CDR3 coding sequence is TGTGCCAGCGGTTTATCCGCCTCAGTCCCTCTCTTCTTT.

This sequence joins TRBV15 and TRBJ2-7, with 9 bases that match TRBD2. CDR1 and CDR2 from the germline V gene are LNHNV and YYDKDF (reference sequence). This CDR3 comprises 15 residues. V gave up 4 bases and J gave up 1 base; unmatched junction bases: 5. The chain's CDR3 is CATSIGGRVSYEQYF. The DNA of the CDR3 is TGTGCCACCAGCATTGGCGGGAGGGTTTCCTACGAGCAGTACTTC.

The rearrangement uses TRBV5-1 and TRBJ2-1; 10 bases agree with TRBD2. V lost 5 bases and J lost 2; bases outside the gene matches: 4. The length of the CDR3 is 15 residues. Germline V CDR1 and CDR2: SGHRS, YFSETQ. Here the CDR3 DNA reads TGCGCCAGCAGTCCTAGCGGGGGCACCTACAATGAGCAGTTCTTC. Translating it yields CASSPSGGTYNEQFF. Full variable domain (remainder filled in from reference TRBV5-1 and TRBJ2-1): KAGVTQTPRYLIKTRGQQVTLSCSPISGHRSVSWYQQTPGQGLQFLFEYFSETQRNKGNFPGRFSGRQFSNSRSEMNVSTLELGDSALYLCASSPSGGTYNEQFFGPGTRLTVL.

The chain recombines TRBV7-3 with TRBJ1-6; weak D call: TRBD1 (5 bases). Trimming removed 0 bases at V and 4 bases at J, with 19 bases between. The germline V gene has CDR1 SGHTA and CDR2 FQGTGA. The CDR3 is made up of 19 amino acids. This CDR3 is CASSLTSMRGPGYNSPLHF. Here the CDR3 DNA reads TGTGCCAGCAGCTTAACGTCCATGCGGGGCCCGGGGTATAATTCACCCCTCCACTTT.

The CDR3 region is CASSAEGPRNQPQHF. CDR3 in DNA: TGCGCCAGCAGCGCGGAGGGCCCGAGAAATCAGCCCCAGCATTTT. The chain is built from TRBV10-2 and TRBJ1-5; D uncertain. The CDR3 length is 15 residues. V lost 6 bases to trimming and J lost 4 bases, with 16 bases between them. In germline, CDR1 is WSHSY, CDR2 SAAADI.